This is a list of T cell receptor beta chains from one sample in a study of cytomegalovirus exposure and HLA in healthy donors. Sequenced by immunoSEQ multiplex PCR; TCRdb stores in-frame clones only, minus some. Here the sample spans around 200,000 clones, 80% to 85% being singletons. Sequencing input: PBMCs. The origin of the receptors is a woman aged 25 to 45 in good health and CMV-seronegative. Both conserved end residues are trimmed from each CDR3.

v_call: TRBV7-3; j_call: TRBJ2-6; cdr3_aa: ASSLSGGAGANVLT
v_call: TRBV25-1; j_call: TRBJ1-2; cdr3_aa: ASSEYGGNYGYT
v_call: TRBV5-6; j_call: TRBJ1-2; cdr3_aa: ASSLGRQTYGYT
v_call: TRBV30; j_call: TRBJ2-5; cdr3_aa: AWSGGVETQY
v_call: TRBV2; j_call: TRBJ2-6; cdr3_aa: ASSEAPGFGANVLT
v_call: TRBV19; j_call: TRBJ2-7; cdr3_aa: ASRTGTGVYEQY
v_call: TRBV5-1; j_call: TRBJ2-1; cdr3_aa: ASRHGTGVYNEQF
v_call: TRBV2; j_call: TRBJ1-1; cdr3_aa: ASSYAATNTEAF
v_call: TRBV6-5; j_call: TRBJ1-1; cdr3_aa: ASSYIAGEAF
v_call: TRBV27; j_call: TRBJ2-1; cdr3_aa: ASSFNTPPLAGGSYNEQF
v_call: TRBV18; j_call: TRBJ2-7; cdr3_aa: ASSPLPNEDEQY
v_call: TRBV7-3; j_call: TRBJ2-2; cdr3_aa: ASSPRPASGGAWRTGELF
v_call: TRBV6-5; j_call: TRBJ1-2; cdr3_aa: ASSYSISRGYT
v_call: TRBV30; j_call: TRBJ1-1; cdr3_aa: AWGQGATEAF
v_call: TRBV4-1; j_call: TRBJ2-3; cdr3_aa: ASSQKGGSGSTDTQY
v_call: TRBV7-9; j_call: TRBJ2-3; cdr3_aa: ASSLAERYLATDTQY
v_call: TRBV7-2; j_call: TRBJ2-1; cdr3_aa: ASITGTHYNEQF
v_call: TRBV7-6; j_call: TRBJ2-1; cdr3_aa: ASSSPSGRGGYNEQF
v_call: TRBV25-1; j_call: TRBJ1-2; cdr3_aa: ASTRDGSGGYT
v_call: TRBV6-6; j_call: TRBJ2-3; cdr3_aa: ASRTSDRRSDTQY
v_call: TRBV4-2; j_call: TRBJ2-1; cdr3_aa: ASSQDQSGRGNEQF
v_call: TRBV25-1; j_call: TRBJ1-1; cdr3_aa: ASSDSGIRVAF
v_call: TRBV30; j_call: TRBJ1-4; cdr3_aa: AWSKQGLYEKLF
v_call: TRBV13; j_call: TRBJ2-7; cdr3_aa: ASSSTGVSYEQY
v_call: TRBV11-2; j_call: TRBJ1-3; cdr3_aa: ASSLDGWGLVSGNTIY
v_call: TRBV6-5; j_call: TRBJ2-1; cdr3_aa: ASSYEGVYNEQF